This T cell receptor (beta chain) stems from a study of blood T cell repertoires in COVID-19. Germline lookup yields CDR1 LGHDT and CDR2 YNNKEL (reference sequence). The junction had 6 bases not matched to a gene; V was cut back by 6 bases and J by 5 bases. CDR3 length equals 13 residues. Authors' processing steps: Estimation of nucleated cell counts relied on the amplification of reference gene primers. TCRdb's table, derived via immunoSEQ multiplex PCR, lists solely in-frame clones and lacks some. That table gives V, J and clone size, and the DNA gave D and trimming. The sample consists of more than 65,000 clones, about 88% of them appearing once.

The receptor comes from a man aged 50-60 years with acute or convalescent COVID-19. V is TRBV3-1 (or the pseudogene TRBV3-2) and J is TRBJ2-5, with 7 nucleotides matching TRBD2. Material: peripheral blood. CDR3 DNA: TGTGCCAGCAGTCTGACTAGCAGGGAGACCCAGTACTTC. It encodes CASSLTSRETQYF.